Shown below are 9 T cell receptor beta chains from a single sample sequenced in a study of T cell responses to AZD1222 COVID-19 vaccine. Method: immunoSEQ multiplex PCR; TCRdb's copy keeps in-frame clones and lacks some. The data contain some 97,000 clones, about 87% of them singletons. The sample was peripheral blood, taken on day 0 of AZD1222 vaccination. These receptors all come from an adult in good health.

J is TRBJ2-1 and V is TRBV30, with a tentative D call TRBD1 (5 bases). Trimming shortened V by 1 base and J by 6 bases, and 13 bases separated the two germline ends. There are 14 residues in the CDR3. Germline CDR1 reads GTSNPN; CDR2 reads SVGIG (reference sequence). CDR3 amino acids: CAWSGGSGLNEQFF. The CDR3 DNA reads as TGTGCCTGGAGTGGCGGATCAGGGCTCAATGAGCAGTTCTTC.

This CDR3 reads CASSIGDRSTDTQYF. The DNA for the CDR3 is TGTGCCAGTAGTATCGGGGACAGAAGCACAGATACGCAGTATTTT. The V and J genes are TRBV19 and TRBJ2-3; TRBD1 matches at 7 bases. This CDR3 contains 15 residues. CDR1 and CDR2 (germline): LNHDA, SQIVND (reference sequence). Losses at the gene ends were 3 bases for V and 0 bases for J; bases not matched to a gene: 3.

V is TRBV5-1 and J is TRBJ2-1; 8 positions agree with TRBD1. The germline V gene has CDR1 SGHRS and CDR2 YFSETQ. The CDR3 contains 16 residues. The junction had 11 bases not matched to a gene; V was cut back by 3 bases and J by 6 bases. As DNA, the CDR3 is TGCGCCAGCAGCTCCCCTCCAGGGGGCAGATTCAATGAGCAGTTCTTC. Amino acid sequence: CASSSPPGGRFNEQFF.

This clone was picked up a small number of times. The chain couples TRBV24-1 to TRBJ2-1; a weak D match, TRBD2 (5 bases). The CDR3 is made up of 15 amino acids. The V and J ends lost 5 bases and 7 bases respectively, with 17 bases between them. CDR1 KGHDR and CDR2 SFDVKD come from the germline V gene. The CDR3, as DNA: TGTGCCACCAGTGCCCCTTTCCCGACTATGAATGAGCAGTTCTTC. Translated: CATSAPFPTMNEQFF.

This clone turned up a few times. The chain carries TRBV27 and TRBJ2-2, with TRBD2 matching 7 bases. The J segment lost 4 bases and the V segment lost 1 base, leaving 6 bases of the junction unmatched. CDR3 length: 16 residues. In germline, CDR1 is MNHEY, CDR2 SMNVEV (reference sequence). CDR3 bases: TGTGCCAGCAGTTTATACGGGGAGGGAGGCACCGGGGAGCTGTTTTTT. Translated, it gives CASSLYGEGGTGELFF.

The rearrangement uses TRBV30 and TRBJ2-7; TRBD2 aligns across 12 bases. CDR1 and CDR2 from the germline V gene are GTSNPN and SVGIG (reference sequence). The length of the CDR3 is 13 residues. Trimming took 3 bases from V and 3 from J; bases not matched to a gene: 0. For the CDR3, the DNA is TGTGCCTGGAGACTAGCGGGAGGCTACGAGCAGTACTTC. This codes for CAWRLAGGYEQYF.

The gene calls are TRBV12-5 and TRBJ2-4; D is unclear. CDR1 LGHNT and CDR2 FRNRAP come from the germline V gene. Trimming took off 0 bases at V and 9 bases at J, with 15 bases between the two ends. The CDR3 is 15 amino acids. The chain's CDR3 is CASGLVLGPLTIQYF. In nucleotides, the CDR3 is TGTGCTAGTGGTTTGGTACTCGGCCCGTTGACCATTCAGTACTTC.

The CDR3 region has the DNA TGTGCCAGCAGCGTGACCCCTAGAGGCCAGGGCCCCTATAATTCACCCCTCCACTTT. Translated, it gives CASSVTPRGQGPYNSPLHF. The genes are TRBV9 and TRBJ1-6; possible D gene TRBD1, 5 bases. The CDR3 spans 19 residues. Germline loops: CDR1 SGDLS, CDR2 YYNGEE. V was shortened by 2 bases and J by 2 bases, with 20 bases between the two germline ends.

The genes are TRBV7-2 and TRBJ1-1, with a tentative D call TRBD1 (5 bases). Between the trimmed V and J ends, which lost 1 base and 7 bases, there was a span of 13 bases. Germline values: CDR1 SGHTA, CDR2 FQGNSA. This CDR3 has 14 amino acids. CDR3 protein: CASSLVGGNDEAFF. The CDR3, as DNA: TGTGCCAGCAGCTTAGTGGGGGGGAACGATGAAGCTTTCTTT.